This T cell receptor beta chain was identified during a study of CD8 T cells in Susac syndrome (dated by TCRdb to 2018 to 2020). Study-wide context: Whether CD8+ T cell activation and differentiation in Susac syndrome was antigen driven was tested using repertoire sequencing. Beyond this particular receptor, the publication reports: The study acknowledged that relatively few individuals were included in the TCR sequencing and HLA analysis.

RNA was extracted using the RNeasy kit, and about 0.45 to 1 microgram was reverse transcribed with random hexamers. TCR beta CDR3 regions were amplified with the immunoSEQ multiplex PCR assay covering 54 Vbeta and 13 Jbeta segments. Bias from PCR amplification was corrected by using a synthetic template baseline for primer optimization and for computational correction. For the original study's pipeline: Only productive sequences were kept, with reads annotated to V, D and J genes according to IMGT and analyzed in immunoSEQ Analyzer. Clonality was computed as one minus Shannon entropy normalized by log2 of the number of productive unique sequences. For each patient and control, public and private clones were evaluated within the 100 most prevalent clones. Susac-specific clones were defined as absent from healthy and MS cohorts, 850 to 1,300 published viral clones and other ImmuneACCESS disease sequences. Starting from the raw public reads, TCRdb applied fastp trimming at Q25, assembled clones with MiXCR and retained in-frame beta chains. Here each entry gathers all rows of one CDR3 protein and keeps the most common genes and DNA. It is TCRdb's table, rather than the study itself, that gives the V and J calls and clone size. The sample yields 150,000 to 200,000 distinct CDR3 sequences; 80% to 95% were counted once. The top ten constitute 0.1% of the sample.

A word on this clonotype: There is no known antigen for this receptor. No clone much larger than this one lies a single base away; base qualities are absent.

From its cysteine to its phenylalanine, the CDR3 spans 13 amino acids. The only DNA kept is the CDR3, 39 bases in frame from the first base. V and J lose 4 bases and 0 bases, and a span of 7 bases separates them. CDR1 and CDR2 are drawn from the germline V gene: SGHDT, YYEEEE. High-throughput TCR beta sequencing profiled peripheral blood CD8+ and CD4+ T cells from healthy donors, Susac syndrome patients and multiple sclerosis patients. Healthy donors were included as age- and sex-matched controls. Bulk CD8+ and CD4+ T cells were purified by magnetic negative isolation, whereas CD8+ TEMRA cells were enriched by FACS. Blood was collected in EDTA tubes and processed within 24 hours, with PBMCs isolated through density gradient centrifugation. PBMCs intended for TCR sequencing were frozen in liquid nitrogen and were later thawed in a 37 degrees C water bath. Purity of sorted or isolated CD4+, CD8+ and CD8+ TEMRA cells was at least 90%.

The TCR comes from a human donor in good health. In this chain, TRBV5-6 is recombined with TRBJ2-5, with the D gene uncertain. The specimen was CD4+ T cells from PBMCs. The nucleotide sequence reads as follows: TGTGCCAGCAGCCCCGTAAACCAAGAGACCCAGTACTTC. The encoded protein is CASSPVNQETQYF.